This T cell receptor beta chain was retrieved from a study of T cells in narcolepsy. Only in-frame clones appear in the TCRdb table, and some are missing; sequencing was by immunoSEQ multiplex PCR. Among about 22,000 clones listed, about 80% were seen once. Germline V gene sequence: CDR1 SGHNT, CDR2 YYREEE (reference sequence). V lost 4 bases, J lost 7 bases, and 7 bases stayed unmatched. The CDR3 is 14 amino acids. This sequence originates from a human donor in good health. Specimen: memory (CD45RA-) CD4+ T cells from blood. The V and J genes are TRBV5-4 and TRBJ2-1, with 8 bases identical to TRBD1. The CDR3 loop is CASSRDRWQNEQFF. In DNA form, the CDR3 reads TGTGCCAGCAGCCGGGACAGGTGGCAAAATGAGCAGTTCTTC.